The entry below gives a single T cell receptor beta chain sequence along with its context. In the same sample, other DNA sequences code for this CDR3. Data came from immunoSEQ multiplex PCR; TCRdb stores just in-frame clones and leaves some out. The sample contains 250,000 or so clones, 85% to 90% of which appear only once. The record originates from a study of blood T cell repertoires in COVID-19. Study information: COVID-19 samples, acute and convalescent, were from the United States, Italy and Spain. The analysed material was cDNA or gDNA that came from T cells, B-cell-depleted T cells, or PBMCs.

Trimming left V 1 base short and J 5 bases short, with 6 bases between. The CDR3 length is 13 residues. In germline, CDR1 is LGHNA, CDR2 YSLEER. The source of this sequence is an older man with acute or convalescent COVID-19. The V and J genes are TRBV4-3 and TRBJ1-5; D ambiguous. The source material was peripheral blood. The CDR3 reads CASSQGLDQPQHF. For the CDR3, the DNA is TGCGCCAGCAGCCAAGGTTTAGATCAGCCCCAGCATTTT.